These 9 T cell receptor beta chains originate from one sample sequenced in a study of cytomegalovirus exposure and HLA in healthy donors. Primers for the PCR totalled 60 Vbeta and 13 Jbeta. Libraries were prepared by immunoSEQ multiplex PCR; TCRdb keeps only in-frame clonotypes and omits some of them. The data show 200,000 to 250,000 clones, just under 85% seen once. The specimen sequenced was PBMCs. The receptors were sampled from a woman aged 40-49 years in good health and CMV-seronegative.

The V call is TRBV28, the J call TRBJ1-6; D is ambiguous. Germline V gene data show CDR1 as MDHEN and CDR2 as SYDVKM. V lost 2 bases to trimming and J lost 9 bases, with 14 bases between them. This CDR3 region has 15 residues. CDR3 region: CASSLQALGGSPLHF. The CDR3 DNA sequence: TGTGCCAGCAGTTTACAGGCCTTAGGAGGTTCACCCCTCCACTTT. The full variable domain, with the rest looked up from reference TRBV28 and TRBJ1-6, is DVKVTQSSRYLVKRTGEKVFLECVQDMDHENMFWYRQDPGLGLRLIYFSYDVKMKEKGDIPEGYSVSREKKERFSLILESASTNQTSMYLCASSLQALGGSPLHFGNGTRLTVT.

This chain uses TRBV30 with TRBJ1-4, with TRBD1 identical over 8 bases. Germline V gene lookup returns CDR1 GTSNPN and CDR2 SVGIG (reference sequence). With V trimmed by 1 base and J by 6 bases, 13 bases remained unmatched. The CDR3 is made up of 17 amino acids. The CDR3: CAWSGQGPGLKHEKLFF. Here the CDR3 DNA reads TGTGCCTGGAGTGGACAGGGGCCGGGGCTTAAGCATGAAAAACTGTTTTTT.

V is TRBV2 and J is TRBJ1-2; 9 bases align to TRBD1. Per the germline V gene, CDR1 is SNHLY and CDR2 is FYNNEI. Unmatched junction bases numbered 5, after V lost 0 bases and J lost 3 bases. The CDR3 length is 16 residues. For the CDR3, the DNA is TGTGCCAGCAGTGAAGCGCACAGGGGGCGCGACTATGGCTACACCTTC. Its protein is CASSEAHRGRDYGYTF. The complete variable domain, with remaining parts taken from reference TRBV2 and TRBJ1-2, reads EPEVTQTPSHQVTQMGQEVILRCVPISNHLYFYWYRQILGQKVEFLVSFYNNEISEKSEIFDDQFSVERPDGSNFTLKIRSTKLEDSAMYFCASSEAHRGRDYGYTFGSGTRLTVV.

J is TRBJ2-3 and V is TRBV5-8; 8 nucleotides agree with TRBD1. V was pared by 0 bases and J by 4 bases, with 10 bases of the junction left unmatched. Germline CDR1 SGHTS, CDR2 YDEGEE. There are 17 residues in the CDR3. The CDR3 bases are TGTGCCAGCAGCTTGGCAGTTGCAGGGGGCTTTGCAGATACGCAGTATTTT. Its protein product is CASSLAVAGGFADTQYF.

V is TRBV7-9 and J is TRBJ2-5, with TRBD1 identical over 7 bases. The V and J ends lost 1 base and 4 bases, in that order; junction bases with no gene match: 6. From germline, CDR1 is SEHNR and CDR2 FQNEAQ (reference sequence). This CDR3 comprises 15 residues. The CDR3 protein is CASSLEIGGLETQYF. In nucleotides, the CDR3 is TGTGCCAGCAGCTTAGAGATAGGGGGCTTAGAGACCCAGTACTTC.

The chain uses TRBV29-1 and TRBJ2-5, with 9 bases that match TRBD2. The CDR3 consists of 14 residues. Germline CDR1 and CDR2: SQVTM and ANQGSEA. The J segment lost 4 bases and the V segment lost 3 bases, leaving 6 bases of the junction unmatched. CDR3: CSVEWTSAVETQYF. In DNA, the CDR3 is TGCAGCGTTGAGTGGACTAGCGCCGTAGAGACCCAGTACTTC.

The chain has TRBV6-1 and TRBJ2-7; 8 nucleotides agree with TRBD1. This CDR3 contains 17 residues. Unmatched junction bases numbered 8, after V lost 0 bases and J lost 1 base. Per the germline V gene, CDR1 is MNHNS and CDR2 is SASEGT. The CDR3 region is CASSEAGPGGSSYEQYF. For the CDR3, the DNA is TGTGCCAGCAGTGAAGCGGGTCCAGGGGGCTCATCCTACGAGCAGTACTTC.

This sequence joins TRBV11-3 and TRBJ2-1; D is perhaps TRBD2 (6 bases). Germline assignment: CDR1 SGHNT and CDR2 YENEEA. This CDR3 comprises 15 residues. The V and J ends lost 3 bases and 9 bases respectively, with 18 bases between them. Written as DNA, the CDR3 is TGTGCCAGCAGCTTTGGAGGGTTGGCGGGGACTGAGCAGTTCTTC. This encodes CASSFGGLAGTEQFF.

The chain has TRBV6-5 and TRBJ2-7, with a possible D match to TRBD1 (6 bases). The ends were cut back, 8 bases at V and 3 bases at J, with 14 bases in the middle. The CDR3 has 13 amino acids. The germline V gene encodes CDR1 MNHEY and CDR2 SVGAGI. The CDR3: CASARTDLYEQYF. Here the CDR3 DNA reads TGTGCCAGCGCCAGGACAGACCTCTACGAGCAGTACTTC.